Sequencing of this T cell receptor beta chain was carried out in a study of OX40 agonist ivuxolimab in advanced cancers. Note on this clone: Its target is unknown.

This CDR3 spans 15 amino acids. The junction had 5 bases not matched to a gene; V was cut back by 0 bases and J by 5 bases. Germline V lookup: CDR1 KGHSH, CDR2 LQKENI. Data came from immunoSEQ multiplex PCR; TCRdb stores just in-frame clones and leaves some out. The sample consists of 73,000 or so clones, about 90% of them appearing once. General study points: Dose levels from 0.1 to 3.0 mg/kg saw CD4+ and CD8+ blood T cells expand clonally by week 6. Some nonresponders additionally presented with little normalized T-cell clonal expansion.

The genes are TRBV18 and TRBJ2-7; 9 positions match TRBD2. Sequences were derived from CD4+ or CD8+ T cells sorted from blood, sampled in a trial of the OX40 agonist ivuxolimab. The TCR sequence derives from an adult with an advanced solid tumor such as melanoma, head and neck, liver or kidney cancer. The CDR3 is CASSPPGLAFHEQYF. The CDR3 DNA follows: TGTGCCAGCTCACCACCAGGACTAGCGTTCCACGAGCAGTACTTC.